This TCR beta chain appears in the sequencing data of a study of cytomegalovirus exposure and HLA in healthy donors. Germline V gives CDR1 MDHEN, CDR2 SYDVKM. CDR3 length: 14 residues. V lost 7 bases and J 4 bases, leaving 16 bases between the germline ends. This clone was observed once. The antigen is unknown. With 60 Vbeta and 13 Jbeta primers, the PCR was carried out. Some clones are missing from TCRdb's copy, which holds only in-frame ones; the method was immunoSEQ multiplex PCR. The sample has some 150,000 clones, roughly 80% seen once; the top ten hold less than 3.5%. Study results and limitations: In a later analysis, a missense DCLRE1C variant was linked to TCR beta V- and J-gene trimming. Among donors in an Asian-associated ancestry cluster, a later analysis reportedly found fewer N-insertions than the roughly 700-donor mean. Information on immune exposure was restricted to one variable (CMV serostatus). According to a later analysis, most TCR beta chains associated with CMV appeared HLA-restricted.

This TCR was recovered from a woman in her 30s in good health and CMV-seronegative. The rearrangement uses TRBV28 and TRBJ2-5, with D tentatively TRBD2 (6 bases). The sample was PBMCs. The CDR3 DNA is TGTGCCAGCACCACCGGCGGGGCAGGAGAGACCCAGTACTTC. Protein sequence: CASTTGGAGETQYF.